This is a list of T cell receptor beta chains from one sample in a study of cytomegalovirus exposure and HLA in healthy donors. TCRdb's copy holds only in-frame clones and misses some; the assay was immunoSEQ multiplex PCR. The repertoire table contains more than 40,000 clones. Specimen: PBMCs. Receptors originate from a female donor in good health and CMV-seronegative. Each CDR3 is given with its conserved first and last residue. A D gene is named only where the DNA matches it firmly.

V	J	length	D	DNA	CDR3
TRBV9	TRBJ2-3	13	.	TGTGCCAGCAGCGTTTCTAGCACAGATACGCAGTATTTT	CASSVSSTDTQYF
TRBV6-4	TRBJ2-3	15	.	TGTGCCAGCAGTGACTCGGGGAGCGCCACAGATACGCAGTATTTT	CASSDSGSATDTQYF
TRBV4-3	TRBJ1-3	16	.	TGCGCCAGCAGCCAAGATCTTCACAGCTCTGGAAACACCATATATTTT	CASSQDLHSSGNTIYF
TRBV6-5	TRBJ2-7	14	TRBD1	TGTGCCAGCACCGGGACAGGTAGGGCCTACGAGCAGTACTTC	CASTGTGRAYEQYF
TRBV29-1	TRBJ2-7	12	TRBD1	TGCAGCGTGGACAGGGGTGGCTACGAGCAGTACTTC	CSVDRGGYEQYF
TRBV30	TRBJ2-6	19	TRBD1	TGTGCCTGGAGTGTTCTCCGACAGGGACGGGGCTCTGGGGCCAACGTCCTGACTTTC	CAWSVLRQGRGSGANVLTF
TRBV7-2	TRBJ2-5	15	.	TGTGCCAGCAGCTTACAGGCCGGCGGGCAAGAGACCCAGTACTTC	CASSLQAGGQETQYF
TRBV27	TRBJ2-6	14	.	TGTGCCAGCAGTACCAGGGCTGGGGCCAACGTCCTGACTTTC	CASSTRAGANVLTF
TRBV19	TRBJ1-2	16	.	TGTGCCAGTAGTATAGGGGGGGGAGGCAGAACTTATGGCTACACCTTC	CASSIGGGGRTYGYTF
TRBV9	TRBJ2-7	15	.	TGTGCCAGCAGCGCCTCGGGAAATCCCACGGACGAGCAGTACTTC	CASSASGNPTDEQYF
TRBV30	TRBJ1-2	16	.	TGTGCCTGGACCTTCTTTGGGCAGGGAGGTAACTATGGCTACACCTTC	CAWTFFGQGGNYGYTF
TRBV20-1	TRBJ2-7	11	.	TGCAGTGCTAGAGGGGGGCTCGAGCAGTACTTC	CSARGGLEQYF
TRBV25-1	TRBJ1-2	14	.	TGTGCCAGCAGTGAAGCCGGATCAAGGGGTGGCTACACCTTC	CASSEAGSRGGYTF
TRBV11-2	TRBJ1-2	12	.	TGTGCCAGCAGCTTAGGTGTAGCTGGCTACACCTTC	CASSLGVAGYTF
TRBV18	TRBJ1-2	14	TRBD1	TGTGCCAGCTCACCACCGGGACAGGGCTATGGCTACACCTTC	CASSPPGQGYGYTF
TRBV28	TRBJ1-2	13	.	TGTGCCAGCACCGTACAGGGTAACTATGGCTACACCTTC	CASTVQGNYGYTF